These 10 T cell receptor beta chains were sequenced from one sample in a study of blood T cells in healthy people across ages. A sample-barcoded 5' primer and a J-beta primer mix were used in a second PCR of about 6 to 11 cycles. TCRdb reprocessed the 5' RACE reads via MiXCR and lists one record per CDR3 protein. Of a few hundred thousand distinct CDR3 sequences in the sample, roughly half were seen once. Sequencing used blood. These receptors came from a man in his 60s in good health.

This clonotype was detected a few times. J is TRBJ1-2 and V is TRBV7-9, with D tentatively TRBD1 (6 bases). V lost 1 base and J 7 bases, leaving 16 bases between the germline ends. The CDR3 contains 15 residues. CDR1 and CDR2 (germline): SEHNR, FQNEAQ (reference sequence). The CDR3 protein is CASSLVSGGLTGYTF. The CDR3 region has the DNA TGTGCCAGCAGCTTAGTTTCGGGGGGCCTCACTGGCTACACCTTC. The full variable domain, its missing parts supplied by reference TRBV7-9 and TRBJ1-2, is DTGVSQNPRHKITKRGQNVTFRCDPISEHNRLYWYRQTLGQGPEFLTYFQNEAQLEKSRLLSDRFSAERPKGSFSTLEIQRTEQGDSAMYLCASSLVSGGLTGYTFGSGTRLTVV.

This clonotype was observed a few times. The chain links TRBV7-2 to TRBJ2-6; the match to TRBD1 covers 9 bases. With V trimmed by 5 bases and J by 1 base, 6 bases remained unmatched. The CDR3 length is 17 residues. Germline V CDR1 and CDR2: SGHTA, FQGNSA. The CDR3 sequence is CASSPSGQGSGANVLTF. CDR3 sequence (DNA): TGTGCCAGCAGCCCCTCGGGACAGGGTTCTGGGGCCAACGTCCTGACTTTC.

As concerns this clonotype: This could be a read error, since a much larger clone is one nucleotide away. This chain connects TRBV7-2 to TRBJ2-1, with D possibly being TRBD2 (5 bases). Germline CDR1 is SGHTA and CDR2 is FQGNSA. The CDR3 extends over 13 amino acids. Trimming shortened V by 3 bases and J by 10 bases, and 13 bases separated the two germline ends. The DNA of the CDR3 is TGTGCCAGCAGCTTCAGATCTAGCAAGGAGCAGTTCTTC. The encoded protein is CASSFRSSKEQFF.

A note on this clonotype: A read error may produce the germline difference seen at one junction end. The chain is built from TRBV30 and TRBJ2-1, with TRBD2 identical over 7 bases. Germline values: CDR1 GTSNPN, CDR2 SVGIG (reference sequence). This CDR3 has 14 amino acids. For the CDR3, the DNA is TGTGACTGGAGTGTAAGGGGAGGGATTAATGAGCAGTTCTTC. Translated, it gives CDWSVRGGINEQFF. Supplemented by reference TRBV30 and TRBJ2-1, the full variable domain reads SQTIHQWPATLVQPVGSPLSLECTVEGTSNPNLYWYRQAAGRGLQLLFYSVGIGQISSEVPQNLSASRPQDRQFILSSKKLLLSDSGFYLCDWSVRGGINEQFFGPGTRLTVL.

Only a few counts were recorded for this clonotype. V usage is TRBV25-1 and J usage is TRBJ2-7; no reliable D call. Germline loops: CDR1 MGHDK, CDR2 SYGVNS. Trimming shortened V by 6 bases and J by 4 bases, and 13 bases separated the two germline ends. This CDR3 contains 13 residues. Written as DNA, the CDR3 is TGTGCCAGCAGGGGTCAAGGTCGTTACGAGCAGTACTTC. Translation gives CASRGQGRYEQYF.

This chain connects TRBV5-1 to TRBJ2-3, with D maybe TRBD2 (6 bases). The germline gives CDR1 SGHRS, CDR2 YFSETQ. V dropped 4 bases and J dropped 5 bases, with 11 bases sitting between them. The CDR3 spans 13 residues. This chain's CDR3 is CASSVEGVDTQYF. The CDR3 DNA sequence: TGCGCCAGCAGCGTGGAGGGAGTAGATACGCAGTATTTT.

This clonotype was found a few times. The chain employs TRBV12-5 and TRBJ2-1; 7 nucleotides match TRBD2. With V trimmed by 4 bases and J by 11 bases, 2 bases remained unmatched. Germline CDR1 and CDR2: LGHNT and FRNRAP. CDR3 length: 11 residues. The CDR3 loop is CASGSREKQFF. The CDR3 DNA reads as TGTGCTAGTGGTTCGCGGGAGAAGCAGTTCTTC.

This clonotype was detected ten times or more. The chain carries TRBV29-1 and TRBJ2-1; TRBD2 matches 9 bases. Germline CDR1 reads SQVTM; CDR2 reads ANQGSEA. The CDR3 consists of 12 residues. V dropped 4 bases and J dropped 7; count of bases not matched to a gene: 2. CDR3 bases: TGCAGCGTTGCGCGGGAGGGGAATGAGCAGTTCTTC. Translation gives CSVAREGNEQFF.

This clonotype was observed at least ten times. V and J are TRBV27 and TRBJ1-2, with D possibly TRBD1 on 6 matching bases. Germline CDR1 reads MNHEY; CDR2 reads SMNVEV (reference sequence). V dropped 6 bases and J dropped 2 bases, with 13 bases sitting between them. The CDR3 length is 14 residues. The CDR3: CASRAGHLNYGYTF. CDR3 DNA: TGTGCCAGCAGGGCGGGACACCTAAACTATGGCTACACCTTC.

This chain links TRBV14 with TRBJ2-6; D gene uncertain. The CDR3 covers 15 residues. Germline assignment: CDR1 SGHDN and CDR2 FVKESK. The V end was cut by 1 base, the J end by 4 bases, with 8 bases between. The chain's CDR3 is CASSQGFGGANVLTF. CDR3 coding DNA: TGTGCCAGCAGCCAAGGTTTCGGGGGGGCCAACGTCCTGACTTTC.